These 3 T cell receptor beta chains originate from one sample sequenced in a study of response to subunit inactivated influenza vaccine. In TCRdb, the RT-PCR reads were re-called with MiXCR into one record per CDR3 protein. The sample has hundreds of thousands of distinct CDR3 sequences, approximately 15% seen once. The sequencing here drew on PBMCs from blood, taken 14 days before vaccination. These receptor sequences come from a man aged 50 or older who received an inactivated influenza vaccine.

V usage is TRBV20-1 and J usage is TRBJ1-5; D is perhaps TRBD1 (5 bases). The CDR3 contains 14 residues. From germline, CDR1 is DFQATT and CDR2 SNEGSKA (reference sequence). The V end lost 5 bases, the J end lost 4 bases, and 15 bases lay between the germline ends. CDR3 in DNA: TGCAGTGCTCTACCGGGGGTGGGGAATCAGCCCCAGCATTTT. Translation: CSALPGVGNQPQHF.

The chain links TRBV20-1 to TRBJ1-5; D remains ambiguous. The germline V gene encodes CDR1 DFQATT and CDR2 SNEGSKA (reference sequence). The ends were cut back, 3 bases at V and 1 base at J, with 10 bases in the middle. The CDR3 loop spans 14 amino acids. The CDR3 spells CSASWFRSNQPQHF. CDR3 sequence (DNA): TGCAGTGCTAGTTGGTTCAGGAGCAATCAGCCCCAGCATTTT.

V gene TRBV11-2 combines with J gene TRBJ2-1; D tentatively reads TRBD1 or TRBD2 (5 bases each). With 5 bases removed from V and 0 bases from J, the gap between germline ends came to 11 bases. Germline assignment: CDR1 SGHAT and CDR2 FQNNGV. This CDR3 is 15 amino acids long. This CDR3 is CASSLGTTSYNEQFF. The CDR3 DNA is TGTGCCAGCAGCCTCGGGACCACCTCCTACAATGAGCAGTTCTTC.